The entry that follows covers one TCR beta chain sequence. As yet, its antigen is unknown. This record belongs to a study of OX40 agonist ivuxolimab in advanced cancers. This CDR3 has 17 amino acids. Deletions cut 5 bases from V and 4 bases from J, with 24 bases between. Germline V gene lookup returns CDR1 SGHVS and CDR2 FNYEAQ. Assay: immunoSEQ multiplex PCR; the TCRdb copy retains only in-frame clones and omits some. The data hold about 25,000 clones, with roughly 85% observed a single time. Study observations and caveats: The CD4+ and CD8+ T cells in the blood had expanded clonally by week 6 at 0.1 to 3.0 mg/kg.

Individuals having autoimmune disease history or systemic immunosuppression were not enrolled. The sequence came from an adult with an advanced solid tumor such as melanoma, head and neck, liver or kidney cancer. The rearrangement uses TRBV7-6 and TRBJ2-7, with D possibly matching TRBD1 (6 bases). Sequencing was performed on CD4+ or CD8+ T cells sorted from blood, taken in a trial of the OX40 agonist ivuxolimab. CDR3 amino acids: CASSLRQVLTSQYEQYF. The CDR3 DNA is TGTGCCAGCAGCCTAAGACAGGTACTAACATCTCAATACGAGCAGTACTTC.